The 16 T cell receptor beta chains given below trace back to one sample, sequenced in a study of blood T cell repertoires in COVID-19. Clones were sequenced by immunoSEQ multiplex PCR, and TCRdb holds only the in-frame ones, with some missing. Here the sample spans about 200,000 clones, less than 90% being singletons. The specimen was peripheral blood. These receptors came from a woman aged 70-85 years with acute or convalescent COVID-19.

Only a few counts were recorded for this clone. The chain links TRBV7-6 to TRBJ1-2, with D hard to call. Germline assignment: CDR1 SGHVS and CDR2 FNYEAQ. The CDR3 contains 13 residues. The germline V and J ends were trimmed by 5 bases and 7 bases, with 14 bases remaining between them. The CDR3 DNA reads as TGTGCCAGCAGCCCTACTACGGTCTCTGGCTACACCTTC. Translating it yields CASSPTTVSGYTF.

The CDR3 nucleotides read TGTGCCAGCTCCCTCGCCGGGACAGGGGAAGGTCAGCCCCAGCATTTT. Amino acid sequence: CASSLAGTGEGQPQHF. The V call is TRBV18, the J call TRBJ1-5, with TRBD1 matching 10 bases. The CDR3 loop spans 16 amino acids. J was trimmed by 6 bases and V by 6 bases; bases with no gene match: 11. Looked up from germline, CDR1 is KGHSH and CDR2 is LQKENI.

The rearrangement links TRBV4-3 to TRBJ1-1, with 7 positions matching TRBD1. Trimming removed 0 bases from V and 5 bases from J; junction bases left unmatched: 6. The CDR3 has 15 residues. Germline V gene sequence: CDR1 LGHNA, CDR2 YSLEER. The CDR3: CASSQEVAGGTEAFF. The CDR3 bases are TGCGCCAGCAGCCAAGAGGTTGCAGGGGGGACTGAAGCTTTCTTT.

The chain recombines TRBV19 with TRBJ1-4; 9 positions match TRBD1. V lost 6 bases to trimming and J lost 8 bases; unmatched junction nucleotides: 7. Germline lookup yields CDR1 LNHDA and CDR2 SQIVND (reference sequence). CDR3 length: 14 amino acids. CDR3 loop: CASSPGTGSEKLFF. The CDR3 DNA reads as TGTGCCAGTAGCCCCGGGACAGGGAGCGAAAAACTGTTTTTT.

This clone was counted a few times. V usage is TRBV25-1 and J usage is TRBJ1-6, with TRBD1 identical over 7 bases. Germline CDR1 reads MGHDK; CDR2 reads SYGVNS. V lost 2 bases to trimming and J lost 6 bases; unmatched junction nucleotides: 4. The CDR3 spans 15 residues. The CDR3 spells CASSEGQVPNSPLHF. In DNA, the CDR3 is TGTGCCAGCAGTGAAGGACAGGTCCCTAATTCACCCCTCCACTTT.

Here the CDR3 DNA reads TGCGCCAGCAGCTTGCGTCAGGGGGCGGACTACGAGCAGTACTTC. Its protein is CASSLRQGADYEQYF. This chain links TRBV5-1 with TRBJ2-7, with 8 bases identical to TRBD1. The CDR3 consists of 15 residues. Germline CDR1 SGHRS, CDR2 YFSETQ. After removal of 1 base from V and 3 bases from J, the junction contained 6 bases not matched to a gene.

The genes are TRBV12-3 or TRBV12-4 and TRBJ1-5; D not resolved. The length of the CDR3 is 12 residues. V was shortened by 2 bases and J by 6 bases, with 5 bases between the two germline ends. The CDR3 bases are TGTGCCAGCAGTTTAATCCTTCAGCCCCAGCATTTT. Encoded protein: CASSLILQPQHF.

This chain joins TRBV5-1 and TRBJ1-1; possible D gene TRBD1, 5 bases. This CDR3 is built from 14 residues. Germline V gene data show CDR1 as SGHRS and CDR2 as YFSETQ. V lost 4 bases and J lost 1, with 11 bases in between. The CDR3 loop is CASSPFGQNTEAFF. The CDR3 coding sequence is TGCGCCAGCAGCCCCTTTGGACAGAACACTGAAGCTTTCTTT.

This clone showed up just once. CDR3 region: CASSPYPGGAANTGELFF. In nucleotides, the CDR3 is TGCGCCAGCAGCCCCTACCCAGGGGGCGCCGCGAACACCGGGGAGCTGTTTTTT. The J gene is TRBJ2-2, the V gene TRBV5-1, with TRBD1 identical over 8 bases. CDR1 is SGHRS and CDR2 is YFSETQ in the germline V gene. V shed 4 bases, J shed 0 bases, and the junction held 11 bases outside the gene matches. CDR3 length equals 18 residues. The full variable domain, with the rest looked up from reference TRBV5-1 and TRBJ2-2, is KAGVTQTPRYLIKTRGQQVTLSCSPISGHRSVSWYQQTPGQGLQFLFEYFSETQRNKGNFPGRFSGRQFSNSRSEMNVSTLELGDSALYLCASSPYPGGAANTGELFFGEGSRLTVL.

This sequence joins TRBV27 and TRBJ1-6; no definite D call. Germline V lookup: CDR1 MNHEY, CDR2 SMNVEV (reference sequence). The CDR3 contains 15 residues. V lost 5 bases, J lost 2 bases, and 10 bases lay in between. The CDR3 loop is CASSRGGPYNSPLHF. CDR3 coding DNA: TGTGCCAGCAGTCGAGGAGGGCCCTATAATTCACCCCTCCACTTT.

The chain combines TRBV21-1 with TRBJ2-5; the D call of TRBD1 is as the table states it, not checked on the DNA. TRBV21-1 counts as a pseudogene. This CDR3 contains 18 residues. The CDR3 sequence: CASSKNSPAGGAAETQYF. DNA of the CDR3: TGTGCCAGCAGCAAAAACTCCCCGGCAGGGGGAGCCGCGGAGACCCAGTACTTC.

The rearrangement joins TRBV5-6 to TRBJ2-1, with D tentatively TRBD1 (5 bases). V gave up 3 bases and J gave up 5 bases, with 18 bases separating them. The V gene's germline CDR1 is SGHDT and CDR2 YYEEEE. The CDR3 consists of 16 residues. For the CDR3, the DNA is TGTGCCAGCAGCTGGTTTAAGGGGCAACGGGACAATGAGCAGTTCTTC. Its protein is CASSWFKGQRDNEQFF.

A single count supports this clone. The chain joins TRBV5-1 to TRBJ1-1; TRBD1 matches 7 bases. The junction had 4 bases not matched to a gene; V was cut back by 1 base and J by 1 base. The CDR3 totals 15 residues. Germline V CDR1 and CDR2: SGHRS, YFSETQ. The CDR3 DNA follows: TGCGCCAGCAGCTTGCCAGGGGGACAGAACACTGAAGCTTTCTTT. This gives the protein CASSLPGGQNTEAFF.

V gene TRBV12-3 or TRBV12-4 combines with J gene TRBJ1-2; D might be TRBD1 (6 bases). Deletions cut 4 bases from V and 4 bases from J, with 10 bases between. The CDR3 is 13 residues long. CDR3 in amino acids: CASSSGRGYGYTF. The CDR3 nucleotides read TGTGCCAGCAGTTCGGGCAGGGGCTATGGCTACACCTTC.

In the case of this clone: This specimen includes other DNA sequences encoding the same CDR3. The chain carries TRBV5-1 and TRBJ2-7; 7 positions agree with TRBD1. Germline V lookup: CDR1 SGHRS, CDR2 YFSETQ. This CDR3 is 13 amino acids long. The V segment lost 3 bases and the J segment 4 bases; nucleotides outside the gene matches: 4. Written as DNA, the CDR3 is TGCGCCAGCAGCTCAGGGACAGTTTACGAGCAGTACTTC. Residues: CASSSGTVYEQYF.

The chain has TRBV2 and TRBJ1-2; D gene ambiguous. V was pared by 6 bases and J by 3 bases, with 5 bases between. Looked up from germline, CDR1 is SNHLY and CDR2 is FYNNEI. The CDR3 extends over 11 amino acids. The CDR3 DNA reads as TGTGCCAGCAGCGGGGACTATGGCTACACCTTC. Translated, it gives CASSGDYGYTF.